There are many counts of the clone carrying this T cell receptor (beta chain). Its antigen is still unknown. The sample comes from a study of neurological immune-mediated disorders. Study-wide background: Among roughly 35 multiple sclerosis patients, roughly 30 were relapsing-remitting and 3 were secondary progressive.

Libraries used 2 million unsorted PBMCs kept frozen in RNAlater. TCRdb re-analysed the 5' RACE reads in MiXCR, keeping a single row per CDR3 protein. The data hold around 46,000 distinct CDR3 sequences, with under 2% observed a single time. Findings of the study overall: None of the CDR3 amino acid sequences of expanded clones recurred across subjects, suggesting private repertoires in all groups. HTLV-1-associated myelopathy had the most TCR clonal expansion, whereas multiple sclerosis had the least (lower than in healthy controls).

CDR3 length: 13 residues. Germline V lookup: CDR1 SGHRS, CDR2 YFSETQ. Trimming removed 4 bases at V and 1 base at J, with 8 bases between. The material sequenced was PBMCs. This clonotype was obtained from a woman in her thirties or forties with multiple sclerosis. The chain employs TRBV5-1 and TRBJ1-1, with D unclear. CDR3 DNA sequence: TGCGCCAGCAGCCCCGAGGGGAACACTGAAGCTTTCTTT. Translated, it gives CASSPEGNTEAFF.